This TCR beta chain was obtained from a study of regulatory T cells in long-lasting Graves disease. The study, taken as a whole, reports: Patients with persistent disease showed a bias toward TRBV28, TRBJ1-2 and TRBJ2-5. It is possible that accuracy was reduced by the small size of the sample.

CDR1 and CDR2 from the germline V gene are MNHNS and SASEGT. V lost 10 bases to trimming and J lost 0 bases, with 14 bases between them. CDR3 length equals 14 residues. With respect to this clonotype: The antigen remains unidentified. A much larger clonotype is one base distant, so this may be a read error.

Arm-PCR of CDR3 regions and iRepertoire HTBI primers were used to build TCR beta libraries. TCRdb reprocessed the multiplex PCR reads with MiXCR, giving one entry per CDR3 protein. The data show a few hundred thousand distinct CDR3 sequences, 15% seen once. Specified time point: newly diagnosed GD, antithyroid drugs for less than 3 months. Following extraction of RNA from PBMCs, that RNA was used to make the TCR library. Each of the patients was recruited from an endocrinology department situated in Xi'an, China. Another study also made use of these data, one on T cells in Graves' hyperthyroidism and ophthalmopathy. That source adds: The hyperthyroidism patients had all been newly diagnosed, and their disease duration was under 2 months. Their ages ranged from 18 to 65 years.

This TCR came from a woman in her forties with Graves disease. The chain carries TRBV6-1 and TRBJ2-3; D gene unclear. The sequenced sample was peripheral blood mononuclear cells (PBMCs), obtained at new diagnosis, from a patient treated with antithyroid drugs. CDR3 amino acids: CAISQTTSTDTQYF. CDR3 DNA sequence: TGTGCCATCTCACAGACGACAAGCACAGATACGCAGTATTTT.